This TCR beta chain was recovered during a study of early T cells in non-severe SARS-CoV-2 infection. About the research overall: Sequencing of unsorted whole blood was done on bulk RNA, leaving chains unpaired.

Germline loops: CDR1 MNHNS, CDR2 SASEGT. Trimming at V came to 4 bases and at J to 5 bases, leaving 5 bases not matched to a gene. This CDR3 has 14 amino acids. In its sample, this clonotype was seen many times. TCRdb reprocessed the 5' RACE reads via MiXCR and lists one record per CDR3 protein. The sample consists of 49,000 or so distinct CDR3 sequences, less than 7.5% of them appearing once. The source was whole blood, collected at baseline. The sequence derives from an adult who was a healthcare worker with PCR-confirmed SARS-CoV-2 infection or an uninfected control (not recorded which). J is TRBJ1-2 and V is TRBV6-1; 9 nucleotides align to TRBD1. The CDR3 coding sequence is TGTGCCAGCAGTGTTAGGACAGGGGATTATGGCTACACCTTC. Its protein product is CASSVRTGDYGYTF.